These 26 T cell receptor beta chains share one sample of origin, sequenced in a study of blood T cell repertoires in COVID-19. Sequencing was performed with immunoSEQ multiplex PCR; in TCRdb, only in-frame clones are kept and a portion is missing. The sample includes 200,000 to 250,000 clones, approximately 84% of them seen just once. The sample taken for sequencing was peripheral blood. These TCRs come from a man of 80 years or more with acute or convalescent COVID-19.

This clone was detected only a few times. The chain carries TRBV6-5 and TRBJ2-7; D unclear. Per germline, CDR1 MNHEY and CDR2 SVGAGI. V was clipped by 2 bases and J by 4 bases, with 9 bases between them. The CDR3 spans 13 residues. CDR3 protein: CASSYGLSYEQYF. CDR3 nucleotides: TGTGCCAGCAGTTACGGCCTTTCTTACGAGCAGTACTTC.

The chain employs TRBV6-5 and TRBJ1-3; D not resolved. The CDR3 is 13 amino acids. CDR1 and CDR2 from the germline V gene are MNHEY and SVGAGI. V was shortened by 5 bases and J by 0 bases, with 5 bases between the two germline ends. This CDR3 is CASSLVSGNTIYF. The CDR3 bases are TGTGCCAGCAGTCTCGTCTCTGGAAACACCATATATTTT.

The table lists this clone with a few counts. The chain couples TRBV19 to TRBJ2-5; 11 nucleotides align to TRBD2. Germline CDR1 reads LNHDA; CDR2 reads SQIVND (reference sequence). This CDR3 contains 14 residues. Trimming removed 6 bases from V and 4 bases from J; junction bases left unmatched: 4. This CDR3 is CASRALAGAETQYF. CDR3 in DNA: TGTGCCAGTAGAGCACTAGCGGGAGCAGAGACCCAGTACTTC.

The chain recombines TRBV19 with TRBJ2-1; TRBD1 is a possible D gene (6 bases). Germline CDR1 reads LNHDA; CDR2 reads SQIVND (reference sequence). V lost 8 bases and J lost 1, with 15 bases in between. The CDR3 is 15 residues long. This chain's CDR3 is CASRLQGTSYNEQFF. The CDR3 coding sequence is TGTGCCAGTCGGCTACAGGGTACATCCTACAATGAGCAGTTCTTC.

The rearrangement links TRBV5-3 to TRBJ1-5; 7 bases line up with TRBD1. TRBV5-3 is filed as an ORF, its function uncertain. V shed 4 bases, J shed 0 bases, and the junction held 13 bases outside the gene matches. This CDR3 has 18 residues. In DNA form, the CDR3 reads TGTGCCAGAAGCCAGGGACAGACCCTTCACTATAGCAATCAGCCCCAGCATTTT. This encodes CARSQGQTLHYSNQPQHF.

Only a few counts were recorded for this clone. CDR3 sequence: CASSPGLSTDTQYF. CDR3 bases: TGTGCCAGCAGCCCAGGGCTTAGCACAGATACGCAGTATTTT. The chain recombines TRBV11-3 with TRBJ2-3, with a tentative D call TRBD1 (5 bases). Trimming cost V 5 bases and J 0 bases, with 9 bases left between them. The CDR3 loop spans 14 amino acids. CDR1 is SGHNT and CDR2 is YENEEA in the germline V gene.

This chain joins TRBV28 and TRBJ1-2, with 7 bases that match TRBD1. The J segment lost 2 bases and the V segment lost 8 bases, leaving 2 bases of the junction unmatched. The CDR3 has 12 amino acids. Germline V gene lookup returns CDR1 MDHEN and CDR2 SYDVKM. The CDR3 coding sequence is TGTGCCAGCGTGACAGGGAACTATGGCTACACCTTC. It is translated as CASVTGNYGYTF.

The CDR3: CASSSGYTGGNEKLFF. CDR3 nucleotides: TGCGCCAGCAGCTCGGGGTACACAGGGGGCAATGAAAAACTGTTTTTT. V is TRBV4-1 and J is TRBJ1-4, with 9 bases fitting TRBD1. The germline gives CDR1 MGHRA, CDR2 YSYEKL. This CDR3 contains 16 residues. With 5 bases clipped from V and 5 bases from J, the junction kept 9 bases outside the gene matches.

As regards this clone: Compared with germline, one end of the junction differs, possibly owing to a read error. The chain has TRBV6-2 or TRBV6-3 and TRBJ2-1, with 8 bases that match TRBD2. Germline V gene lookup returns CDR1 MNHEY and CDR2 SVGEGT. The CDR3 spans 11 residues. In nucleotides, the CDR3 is TGTGCCAGCAGTTACGGGCGGGAGGTCGTCTTC. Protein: CASSYGREVVF.

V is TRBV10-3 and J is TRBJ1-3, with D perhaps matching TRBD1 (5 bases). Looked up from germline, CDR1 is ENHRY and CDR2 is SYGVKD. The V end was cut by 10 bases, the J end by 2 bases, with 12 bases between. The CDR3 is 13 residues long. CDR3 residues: CASAIGAGNTIYF. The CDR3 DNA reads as TGTGCCAGCGCTATAGGGGCTGGAAACACCATATATTTT.

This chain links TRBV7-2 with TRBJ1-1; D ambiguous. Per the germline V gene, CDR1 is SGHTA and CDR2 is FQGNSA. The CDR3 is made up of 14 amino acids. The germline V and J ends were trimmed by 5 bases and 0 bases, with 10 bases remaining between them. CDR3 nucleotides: TGTGCCAGCAGCCCCCAAACAATGAACACTGAAGCTTTCTTT. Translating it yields CASSPQTMNTEAFF. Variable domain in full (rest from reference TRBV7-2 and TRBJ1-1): GAGVSQSPSNKVTEKGKDVELRCDPISGHTALYWYRQSLGQGLEFLIYFQGNSAPDKSGLPSDRFSAERTGGSVSTLTIQRTQQEDSAVYLCASSPQTMNTEAFFGQGTRLTVV.

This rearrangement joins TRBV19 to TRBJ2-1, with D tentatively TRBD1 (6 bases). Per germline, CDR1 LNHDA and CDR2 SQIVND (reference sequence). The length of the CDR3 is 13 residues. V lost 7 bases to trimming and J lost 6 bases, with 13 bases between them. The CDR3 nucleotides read TGTGCCAGTATGAAGGACAGTGTCAATGAGCAGTTCTTC. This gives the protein CASMKDSVNEQFF.

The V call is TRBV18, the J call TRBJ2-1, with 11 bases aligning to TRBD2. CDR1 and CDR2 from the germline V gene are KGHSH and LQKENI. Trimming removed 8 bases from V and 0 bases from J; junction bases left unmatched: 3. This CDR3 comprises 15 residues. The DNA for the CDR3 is TGTGCCAGCCTTAGCGGGAGGGGCTCCTACAATGAGCAGTTCTTC. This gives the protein CASLSGRGSYNEQFF. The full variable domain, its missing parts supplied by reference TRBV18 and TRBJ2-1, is NAGVMQNPRHLVRRRGQEARLRCSPMKGHSHVYWYRQLPEEGLKFMVYLQKENIIDESGMPKERFSAEFPKEGPSILRIQQVVRGDSAAYFCASLSGRGSYNEQFFGPGTRLTVL.

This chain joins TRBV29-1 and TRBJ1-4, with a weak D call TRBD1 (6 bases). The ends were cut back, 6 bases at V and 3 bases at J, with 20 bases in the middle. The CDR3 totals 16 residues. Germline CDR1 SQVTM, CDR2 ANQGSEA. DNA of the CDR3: TGCAGCGTCAAAGGGACACCTTCGTCTCCTAATGAAAAACTGTTTTTT. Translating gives CSVKGTPSSPNEKLFF.

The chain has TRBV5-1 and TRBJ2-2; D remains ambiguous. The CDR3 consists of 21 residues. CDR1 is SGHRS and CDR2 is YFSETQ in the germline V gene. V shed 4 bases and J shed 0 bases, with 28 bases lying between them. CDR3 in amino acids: CASSLRAILIRSLTNTGELFF. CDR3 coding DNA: TGCGCCAGCAGCCTCAGAGCGATCCTAATAAGATCGCTAACGAACACCGGGGAGCTGTTTTTT.

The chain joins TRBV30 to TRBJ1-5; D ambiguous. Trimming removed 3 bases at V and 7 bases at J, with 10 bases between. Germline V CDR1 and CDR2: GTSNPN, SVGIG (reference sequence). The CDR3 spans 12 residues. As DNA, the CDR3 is TGTGCCTGGAGCCAGGTCGCCCAGCCCCAGCATTTT. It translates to CAWSQVAQPQHF.

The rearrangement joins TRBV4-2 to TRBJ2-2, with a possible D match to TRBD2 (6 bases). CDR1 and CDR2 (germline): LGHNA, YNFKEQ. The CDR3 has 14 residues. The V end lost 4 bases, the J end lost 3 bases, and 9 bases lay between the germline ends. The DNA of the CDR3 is TGTGCCAGCAGCCGGGGACTGGACACCGGGGAGCTGTTTTTT. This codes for CASSRGLDTGELFF.

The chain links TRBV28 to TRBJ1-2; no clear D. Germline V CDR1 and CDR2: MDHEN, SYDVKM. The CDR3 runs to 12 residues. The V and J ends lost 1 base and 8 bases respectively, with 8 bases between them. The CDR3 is CASSLLAGGYTF. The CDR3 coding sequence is TGTGCCAGCAGTTTATTGGCGGGGGGCTACACCTTC.

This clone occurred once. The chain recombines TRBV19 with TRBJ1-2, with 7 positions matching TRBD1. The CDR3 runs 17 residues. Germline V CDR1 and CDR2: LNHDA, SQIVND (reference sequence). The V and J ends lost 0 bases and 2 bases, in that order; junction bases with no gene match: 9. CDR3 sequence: CASSIDLRTGWNYGYTF. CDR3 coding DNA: TGTGCCAGTAGTATAGACCTCAGGACAGGTTGGAACTATGGCTACACCTTC.

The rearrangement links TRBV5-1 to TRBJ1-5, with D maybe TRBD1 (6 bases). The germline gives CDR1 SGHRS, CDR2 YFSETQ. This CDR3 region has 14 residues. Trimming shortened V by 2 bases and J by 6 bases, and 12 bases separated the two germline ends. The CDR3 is CASSFVPQGQPQHF. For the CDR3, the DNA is TGCGCCAGCAGCTTCGTCCCACAGGGTCAGCCCCAGCATTTT.

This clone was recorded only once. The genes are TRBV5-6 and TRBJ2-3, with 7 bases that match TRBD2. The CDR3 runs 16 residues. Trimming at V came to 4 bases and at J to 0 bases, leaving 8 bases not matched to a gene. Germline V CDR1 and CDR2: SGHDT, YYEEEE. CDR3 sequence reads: CASSEYGLDSTDTQYF. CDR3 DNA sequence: TGTGCCAGCAGCGAATACGGACTAGATAGCACAGATACGCAGTATTTT. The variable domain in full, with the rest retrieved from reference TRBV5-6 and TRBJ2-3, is DAGVTQSPTHLIKTRGQQVTLRCSPKSGHDTVSWYQQALGQGPQFIFQYYEEEERQRGNFPDRFSGHQFPNYSSELNVNALLLGDSALYLCASSEYGLDSTDTQYFGPGTRLTVL.

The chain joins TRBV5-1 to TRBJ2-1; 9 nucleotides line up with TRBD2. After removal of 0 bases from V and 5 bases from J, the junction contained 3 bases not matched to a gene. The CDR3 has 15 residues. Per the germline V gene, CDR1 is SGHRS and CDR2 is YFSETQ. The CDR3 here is CASSLGLADDNEQFF. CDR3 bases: TGCGCCAGCAGCTTGGGACTAGCGGACGACAATGAGCAGTTCTTC.

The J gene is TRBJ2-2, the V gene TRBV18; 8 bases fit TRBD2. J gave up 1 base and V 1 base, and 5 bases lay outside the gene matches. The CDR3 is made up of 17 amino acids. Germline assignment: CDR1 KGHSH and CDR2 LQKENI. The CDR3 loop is CASSPRLTSGNTGELFF. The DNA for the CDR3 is TGTGCCAGCTCACCACGCTTAACTAGCGGGAACACCGGGGAGCTGTTTTTT.

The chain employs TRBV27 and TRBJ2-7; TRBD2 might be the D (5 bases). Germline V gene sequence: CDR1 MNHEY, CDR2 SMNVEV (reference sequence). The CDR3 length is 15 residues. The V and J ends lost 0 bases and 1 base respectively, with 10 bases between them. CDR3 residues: CASSLSPAESYEQYF. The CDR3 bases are TGTGCCAGCAGTTTATCGCCAGCGGAGTCCTACGAGCAGTACTTC.

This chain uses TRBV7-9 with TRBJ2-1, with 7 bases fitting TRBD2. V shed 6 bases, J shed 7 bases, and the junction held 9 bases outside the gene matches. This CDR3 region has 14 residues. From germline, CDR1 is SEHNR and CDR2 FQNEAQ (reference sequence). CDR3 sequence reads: CASRSGGSVNEQFF. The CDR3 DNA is TGTGCCAGCAGGTCCGGCGGGAGCGTTAATGAGCAGTTCTTC.

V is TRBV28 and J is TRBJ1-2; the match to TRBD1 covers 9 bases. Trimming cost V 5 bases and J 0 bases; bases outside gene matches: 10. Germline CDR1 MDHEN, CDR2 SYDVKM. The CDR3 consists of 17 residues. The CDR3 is CASSTPGQGRTNYGYTF. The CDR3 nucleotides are TGTGCCAGCAGTACCCCGGGACAGGGTAGAACTAACTATGGCTACACCTTC.